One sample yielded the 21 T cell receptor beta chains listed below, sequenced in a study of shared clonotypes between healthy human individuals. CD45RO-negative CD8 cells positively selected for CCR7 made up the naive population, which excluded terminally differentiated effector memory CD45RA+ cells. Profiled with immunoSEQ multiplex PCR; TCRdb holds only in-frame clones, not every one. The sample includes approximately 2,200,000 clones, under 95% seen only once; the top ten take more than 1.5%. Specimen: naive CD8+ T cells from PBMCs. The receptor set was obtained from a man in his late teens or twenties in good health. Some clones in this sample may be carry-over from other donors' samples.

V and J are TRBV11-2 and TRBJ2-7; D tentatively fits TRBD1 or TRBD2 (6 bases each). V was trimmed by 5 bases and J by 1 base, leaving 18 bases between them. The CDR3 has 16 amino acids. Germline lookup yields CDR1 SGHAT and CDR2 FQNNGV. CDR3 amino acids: CASSRGATEVSYEQYF. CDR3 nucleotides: TGTGCCAGCAGCAGGGGGGCCACGGAAGTATCCTACGAGCAGTACTTC.

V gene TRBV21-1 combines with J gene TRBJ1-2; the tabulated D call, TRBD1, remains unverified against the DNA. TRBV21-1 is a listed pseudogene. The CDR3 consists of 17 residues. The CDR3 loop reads CASSKIGGHSTNYGYTF. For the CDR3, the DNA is TGTGCCAGCAGCAAAATAGGGGGACATAGTACTAACTATGGCTACACCTTC.

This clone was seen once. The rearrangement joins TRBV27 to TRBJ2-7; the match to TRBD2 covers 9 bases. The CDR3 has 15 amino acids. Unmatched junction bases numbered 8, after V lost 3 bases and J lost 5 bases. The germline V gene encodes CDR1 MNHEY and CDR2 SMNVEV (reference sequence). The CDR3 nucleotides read TGTGCCAGCAGTTTGATAGGGGCTAGCGGGAACGAGCAGTACTTC. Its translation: CASSLIGASGNEQYF.

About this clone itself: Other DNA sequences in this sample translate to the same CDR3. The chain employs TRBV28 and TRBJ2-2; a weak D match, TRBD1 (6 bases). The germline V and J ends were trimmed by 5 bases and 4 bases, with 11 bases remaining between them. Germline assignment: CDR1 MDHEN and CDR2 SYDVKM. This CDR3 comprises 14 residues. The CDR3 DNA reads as TGTGCCAGCAGTCGCAGGGGTGGCACCGGGGAGCTGTTTTTT. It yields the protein CASSRRGGTGELFF.

CDR3 residues: CASSQRSPGQGTSRTTDTQYF. Here the CDR3 DNA reads TGTGCCAGCAGTCAGAGATCACCGGGACAGGGGACTAGCCGAACCACAGATACGCAGTATTTT. V and J are TRBV27 and TRBJ2-3; TRBD1 is a possible D gene (10 bases). Trimming took off 5 bases at V and 2 bases at J, with 32 bases between the two ends. The CDR3 has 21 amino acids. Germline loops: CDR1 MNHEY, CDR2 SMNVEV (reference sequence).

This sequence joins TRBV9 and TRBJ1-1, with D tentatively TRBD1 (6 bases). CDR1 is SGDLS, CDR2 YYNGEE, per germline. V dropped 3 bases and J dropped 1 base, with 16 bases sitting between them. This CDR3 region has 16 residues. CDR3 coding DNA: TGTGCCAGCAGCGCGGGGTCTCAGGGGAAGAACACTGAAGCTTTCTTT. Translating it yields CASSAGSQGKNTEAFF.

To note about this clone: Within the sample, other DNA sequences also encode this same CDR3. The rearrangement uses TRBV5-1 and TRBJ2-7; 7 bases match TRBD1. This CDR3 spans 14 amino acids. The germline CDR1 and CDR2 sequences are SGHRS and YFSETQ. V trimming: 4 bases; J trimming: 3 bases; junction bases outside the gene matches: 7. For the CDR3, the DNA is TGCGCCAGCAGCCCGACAGGGTCAAGCTACGAGCAGTACTTC. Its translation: CASSPTGSSYEQYF.

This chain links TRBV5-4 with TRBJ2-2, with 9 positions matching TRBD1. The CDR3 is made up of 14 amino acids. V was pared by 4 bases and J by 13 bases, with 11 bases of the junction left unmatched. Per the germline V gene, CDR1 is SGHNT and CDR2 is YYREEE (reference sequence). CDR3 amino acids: CASSTPGTGGGLFF. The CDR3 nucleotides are TGTGCCAGCAGCACCCCGGGAACAGGGGGCGGGCTGTTTTTT.

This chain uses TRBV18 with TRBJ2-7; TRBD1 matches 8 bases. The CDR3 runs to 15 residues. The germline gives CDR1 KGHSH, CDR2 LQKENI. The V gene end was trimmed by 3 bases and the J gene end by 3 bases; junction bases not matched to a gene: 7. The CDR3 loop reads CASSPGQASYYEQYF. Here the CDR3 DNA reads TGTGCCAGCTCACCGGGACAGGCTTCTTACTACGAGCAGTACTTC. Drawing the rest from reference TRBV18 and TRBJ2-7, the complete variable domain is NAGVMQNPRHLVRRRGQEARLRCSPMKGHSHVYWYRQLPEEGLKFMVYLQKENIIDESGMPKERFSAEFPKEGPSILRIQQVVRGDSAAYFCASSPGQASYYEQYFGPGTRLTVT.

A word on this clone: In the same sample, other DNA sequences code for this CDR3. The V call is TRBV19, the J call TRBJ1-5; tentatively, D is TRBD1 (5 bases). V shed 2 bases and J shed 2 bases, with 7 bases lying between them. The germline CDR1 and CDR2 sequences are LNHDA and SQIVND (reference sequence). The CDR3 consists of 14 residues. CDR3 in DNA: TGTGCCAGTAGTATATGGGACGGCAATCAGCCCCAGCATTTT. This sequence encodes CASSIWDGNQPQHF.

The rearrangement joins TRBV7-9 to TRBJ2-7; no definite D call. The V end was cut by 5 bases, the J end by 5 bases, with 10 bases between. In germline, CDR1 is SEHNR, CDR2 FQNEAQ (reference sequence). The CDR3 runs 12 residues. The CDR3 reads CASSPQPHEQYF. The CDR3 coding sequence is TGTGCCAGCAGCCCACAACCCCACGAGCAGTACTTC.

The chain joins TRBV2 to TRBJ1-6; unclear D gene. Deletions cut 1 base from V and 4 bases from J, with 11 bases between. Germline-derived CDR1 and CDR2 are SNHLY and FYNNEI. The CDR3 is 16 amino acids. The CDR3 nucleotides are TGTGCCAGCAGTGAAGACGGCGTCCGGTATAATTCACCCCTCCACTTT. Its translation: CASSEDGVRYNSPLHF. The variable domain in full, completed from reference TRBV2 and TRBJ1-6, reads EPEVTQTPSHQVTQMGQEVILRCVPISNHLYFYWYRQILGQKVEFLVSFYNNEISEKSEIFDDQFSVERPDGSNFTLKIRSTKLEDSAMYFCASSEDGVRYNSPLHFGNGTRLTVT.

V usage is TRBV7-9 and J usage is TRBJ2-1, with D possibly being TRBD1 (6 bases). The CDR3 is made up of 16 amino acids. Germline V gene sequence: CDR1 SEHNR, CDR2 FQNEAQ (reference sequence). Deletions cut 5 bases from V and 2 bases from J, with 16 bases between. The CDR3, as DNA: TGTGCCAGCAGCGACCGGGACACCGTCCCCTACAATGAGCAGTTCTTC. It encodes CASSDRDTVPYNEQFF.

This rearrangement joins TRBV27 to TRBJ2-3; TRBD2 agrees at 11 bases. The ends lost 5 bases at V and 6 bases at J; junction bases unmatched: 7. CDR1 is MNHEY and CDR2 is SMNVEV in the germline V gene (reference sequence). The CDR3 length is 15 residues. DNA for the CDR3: TGTGCCAGCAGTAATAGCGGGAGGGTGGGCGATACGCAGTATTTT. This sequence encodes CASSNSGRVGDTQYF.

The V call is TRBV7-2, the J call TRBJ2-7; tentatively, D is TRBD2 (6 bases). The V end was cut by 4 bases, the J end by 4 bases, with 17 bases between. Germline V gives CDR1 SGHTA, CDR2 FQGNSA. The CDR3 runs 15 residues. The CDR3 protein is CASSSTSGTLYEQYF. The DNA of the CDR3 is TGTGCCAGCAGCTCTACATCCGGGACTCTTTACGAGCAGTACTTC. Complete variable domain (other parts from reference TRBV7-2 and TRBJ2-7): GAGVSQSPSNKVTEKGKDVELRCDPISGHTALYWYRQSLGQGLEFLIYFQGNSAPDKSGLPSDRFSAERTGGSVSTLTIQRTQQEDSAVYLCASSSTSGTLYEQYFGPGTRLTVT.

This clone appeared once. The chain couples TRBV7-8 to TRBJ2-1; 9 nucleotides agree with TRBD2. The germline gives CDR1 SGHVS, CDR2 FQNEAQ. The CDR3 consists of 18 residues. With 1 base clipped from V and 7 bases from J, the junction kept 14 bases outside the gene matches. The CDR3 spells CASSLVGWASGVYNEQFF. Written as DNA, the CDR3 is TGTGCCAGCAGCTTAGTGGGATGGGCTAGCGGGGTTTATAATGAGCAGTTCTTC.

CDR3 sequence: CASSLAGWEHSYEQYF. The CDR3 nucleotides are TGCGCCAGCAGCTTGGCCGGTTGGGAGCACTCCTACGAGCAGTACTTC. The chain employs TRBV5-1 and TRBJ2-7, with D maybe TRBD2 (5 bases). The germline V and J ends were trimmed by 0 bases and 0 bases, with 13 bases remaining between them. This CDR3 has 16 amino acids. Germline values: CDR1 SGHRS, CDR2 YFSETQ.

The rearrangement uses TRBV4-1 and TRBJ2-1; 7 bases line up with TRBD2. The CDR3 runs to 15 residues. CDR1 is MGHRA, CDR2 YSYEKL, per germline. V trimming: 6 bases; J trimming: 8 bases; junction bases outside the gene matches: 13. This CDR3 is CASSHSPGGSDEQFF. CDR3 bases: TGCGCCAGCAGTCATTCCCCAGGCGGGAGCGATGAGCAGTTCTTC.

The CDR3 region is CASTPSTGVSTEAFF. As DNA, the CDR3 is TGTGCCAGCACCCCTTCGACAGGGGTTAGTACTGAAGCTTTCTTT. The V gene is TRBV14, the J gene TRBJ1-1; TRBD1 matches at 8 bases. The length of the CDR3 is 15 residues. J was trimmed by 5 bases and V by 7 bases; bases with no gene match: 12. CDR1 and CDR2 from the germline V gene are SGHDN and FVKESK.

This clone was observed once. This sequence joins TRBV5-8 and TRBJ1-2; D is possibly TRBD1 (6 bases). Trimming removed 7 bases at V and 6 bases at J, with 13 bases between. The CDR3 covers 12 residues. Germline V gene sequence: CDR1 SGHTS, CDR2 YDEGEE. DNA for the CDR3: TGTGCCAGCCCCCAGGGGTCCCATGGCTACACCTTC. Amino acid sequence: CASPQGSHGYTF.

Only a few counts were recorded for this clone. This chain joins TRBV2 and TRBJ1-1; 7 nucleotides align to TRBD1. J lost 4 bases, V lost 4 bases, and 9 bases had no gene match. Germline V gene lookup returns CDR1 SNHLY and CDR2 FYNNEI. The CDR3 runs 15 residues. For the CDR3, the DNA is TGTGCCAGCAGTGCGTTACAGGGGATCGGCACTGAAGCTTTCTTT. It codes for CASSALQGIGTEAFF. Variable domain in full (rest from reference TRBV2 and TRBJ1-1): EPEVTQTPSHQVTQMGQEVILRCVPISNHLYFYWYRQILGQKVEFLVSFYNNEISEKSEIFDDQFSVERPDGSNFTLKIRSTKLEDSAMYFCASSALQGIGTEAFFGQGTRLTVV.